These T cell receptor beta chains were read from a single sample in a study of shared clonotypes between healthy human individuals. Profiling relied on immunoSEQ multiplex PCR, and the TCRdb table lists in-frame clones only, not all of them. The repertoire holds 650,000 to 800,000 clones, 72% seen once, with less than 2% in the top ten. The sequencing sample was made of memory CD4+ T cells sorted from blood. All receptors come from a woman aged 25 to 39 in good health. CDR3s include the opening cysteine and the closing phenylalanine or tryptophan. The D gene is left open where the match is weak. Rows give clone size only sometimes, using once, few, many, or a class for an expanded clone.

CDR3 protein: CTSSQDWCRGEAAYNEQFF; CDR3 DNA: TGCACCAGCAGCCAAGATTGGTGTAGGGGGGAAGCAGCCTACAATGAGCAGTTCTTC; J gene: TRBJ2-1; D gene: -; clone size: -; V gene: TRBV1
CDR3 protein: CASSAQREGELFF; CDR3 DNA: TGTGCCAGCAGTGCGCAGCGGGAAGGGGAGCTGTTTTTT; J gene: TRBJ2-2; D gene: TRBD2; clone size: -; V gene: TRBV6-4
CDR3 protein: CASSPGSGRTYEQYF; CDR3 DNA: TGTGCCAGCTCACCGGGGAGCGGGAGGACCTACGAGCAGTACTTC; J gene: TRBJ2-7; D gene: TRBD2; clone size: -; V gene: TRBV18
CDR3 protein: CASSLDNSGTSVEQYF; CDR3 DNA: TGCGCCAGCAGCTTGGATAATTCTGGGACATCTGTCGAGCAGTACTTC; J gene: TRBJ2-7; D gene: -; clone size: few; V gene: TRBV5-1
CDR3 protein: CASSDGAGPQHF; CDR3 DNA: TGTGCCAGTAGTGACGGGGCTGGGCCCCAGCATTTT; J gene: TRBJ1-5; D gene: -; clone size: -; V gene: TRBV19
CDR3 protein: CASSQDFKGGSNQPQHF; CDR3 DNA: TGTGCCAGCAGCCAAGATTTTAAGGGAGGGAGCAATCAGCCCCAGCATTTT; J gene: TRBJ1-5; D gene: -; clone size: -; V gene: TRBV4-2
CDR3 protein: CASSLIKGVPGELFF; CDR3 DNA: TGTGCCAGCAGTTTAATTAAGGGAGTCCCCGGGGAGCTGTTTTTT; J gene: TRBJ2-2; D gene: -; clone size: few; V gene: TRBV28
CDR3 protein: CASSKTNGDLGTGELFF; CDR3 DNA: TGCGCCAGCAGCAAGACTAACGGAGATTTGGGGACCGGGGAGCTGTTTTTT; J gene: TRBJ2-2; D gene: -; clone size: -; V gene: TRBV5-1
CDR3 protein: CASSALLGPSYEQYF; CDR3 DNA: TGTGCCAGCAGCGCCTTACTAGGCCCTTCCTACGAGCAGTACTTC; J gene: TRBJ2-7; D gene: -; clone size: -; V gene: TRBV7-9
CDR3 protein: CASSPGLASSYEQYF; CDR3 DNA: TGTGCCAGCAGCCCGGGACTAGCGAGCTCCTACGAGCAGTACTTC; J gene: TRBJ2-7; D gene: TRBD2; clone size: -; V gene: TRBV7-2
CDR3 protein: CASKEVDQPQHF; CDR3 DNA: TGTGCCAGCAAGGAAGTCGATCAGCCCCAGCATTTT; J gene: TRBJ1-5; D gene: -; clone size: -; V gene: TRBV2
CDR3 protein: CASSSHGTYYSNQPQHF; CDR3 DNA: TGTGCCAGCAGTTCCCACGGGACCTATTATAGCAATCAGCCCCAGCATTTT; J gene: TRBJ1-5; D gene: -; clone size: -; V gene: TRBV28
CDR3 protein: CASSYGLAEVETQYF; CDR3 DNA: TGTGCCAGCAGCTACGGACTAGCGGAGGTGGAGACCCAGTACTTC; J gene: TRBJ2-5; D gene: TRBD2; clone size: -; V gene: TRBV7-9
CDR3 protein: CATSVGTSGYSTDTQYF; CDR3 DNA: TGTGCCACCAGCGTGGGGACTAGCGGATATAGCACAGATACGCAGTATTTT; J gene: TRBJ2-3; D gene: TRBD2; clone size: -; V gene: TRBV15
CDR3 protein: CASSGLWTGNTGELFF; CDR3 DNA: TGTGCCAGCAGTGGACTGTGGACAGGGAACACCGGGGAGCTGTTTTTT; J gene: TRBJ2-2; D gene: TRBD1; clone size: few; V gene: TRBV2
CDR3 protein: CASSLYLIYEQYF; CDR3 DNA: TGTGCCAGCAGTTTATATTTGATCTACGAGCAGTACTTC; J gene: TRBJ2-7; D gene: -; clone size: -; V gene: TRBV28
CDR3 protein: CASSLDSKETQYF; CDR3 DNA: TGTGCCAGCAGCCTAGACAGTAAAGAGACCCAGTACTTC; J gene: TRBJ2-5; D gene: -; clone size: -; V gene: TRBV2
CDR3 protein: CAISEQVPGVFKNTGELFF; CDR3 DNA: TGTGCCATCAGTGAGCAAGTCCCTGGTGTCTTCAAGAACACCGGGGAGCTGTTTTTT; J gene: TRBJ2-2; D gene: -; clone size: many; V gene: TRBV10-3
CDR3 protein: CASSSDRSSYNEQFF; CDR3 DNA: TGTGCCAGCAGTTCAGACCGAAGCTCCTACAATGAGCAGTTCTTC; J gene: TRBJ2-1; D gene: -; clone size: -; V gene: TRBV6-5
CDR3 protein: CASTVTGGFQETQYF; CDR3 DNA: TGCGCCAGCACCGTAACGGGGGGTTTCCAAGAGACCCAGTACTTC; J gene: TRBJ2-5; D gene: TRBD2; clone size: few; V gene: TRBV5-1
CDR3 protein: CASSHILTVNTEAFF; CDR3 DNA: TGCGCCAGCAGCCACATCTTGACAGTTAACACTGAAGCTTTCTTT; J gene: TRBJ1-1; D gene: -; clone size: -; V gene: TRBV4-1
CDR3 protein: CASSVPSTDTQYF; CDR3 DNA: TGTGCCAGCAGCGTACCCAGCACAGATACGCAGTATTTT; J gene: TRBJ2-3; D gene: -; clone size: once; V gene: TRBV21-1
CDR3 protein: CASSSAGASYNEQFF; CDR3 DNA: TGTGCCAGCAGCTCAGCGGGAGCTTCCTACAATGAGCAGTTCTTC; J gene: TRBJ2-1; D gene: TRBD2; clone size: -; V gene: TRBV7-2
CDR3 protein: CASNLATGRGTDTQYF; CDR3 DNA: TGTGCCAGCAACCTTGCGACAGGGAGGGGTACAGATACGCAGTATTTT; J gene: TRBJ2-3; D gene: -; clone size: -; V gene: TRBV28
CDR3 protein: CASSEATQGYWYGYTF; CDR3 DNA: TGTGCCAGCAGTGAAGCCACCCAGGGATACTGGTATGGCTACACCTTC; J gene: TRBJ1-2; D gene: -; clone size: -; V gene: TRBV6-1
CDR3 protein: CASLVFGRDTQYF; CDR3 DNA: TGTGCCAGCCTCGTTTTCGGCAGAGATACGCAGTATTTT; J gene: TRBJ2-3; D gene: -; clone size: -; V gene: TRBV6-1
CDR3 protein: CASSRARGGNGPIGVYEQYF; CDR3 DNA: TGTGCCAGCAGCAGGGCGAGAGGTGGCAACGGCCCGATCGGGGTCTACGAGCAGTACTTC; J gene: TRBJ2-7; D gene: -; clone size: -; V gene: TRBV21-1
CDR3 protein: CSVPGLQGGGYTF; CDR3 DNA: TGCAGCGTGCCGGGACTGCAAGGAGGAGGCTACACCTTC; J gene: TRBJ1-2; D gene: -; clone size: -; V gene: TRBV29-1
CDR3 protein: CASSFRGSGLAGVEQFF; CDR3 DNA: TGTGCCAGCAGCTTCAGGGGTTCGGGACTAGCGGGAGTTGAGCAGTTCTTC; J gene: TRBJ2-1; D gene: TRBD2; clone size: once; V gene: TRBV11-3
CDR3 protein: CASSLTENTEAFF; CDR3 DNA: TGTGCCAGCAGTCTTACAGAGAACACTGAAGCTTTCTTT; J gene: TRBJ1-1; D gene: -; clone size: -; V gene: TRBV6-6
CDR3 protein: CASSEGLAGAHEQFF; CDR3 DNA: TGTGCCAGCAGTGAAGGACTAGCGGGAGCTCATGAGCAGTTCTTC; J gene: TRBJ2-1; D gene: TRBD2; clone size: -; V gene: TRBV2
CDR3 protein: CASSLIGQRINGYTF; CDR3 DNA: TGTGCCAGCAGTTTAATCGGCCAGCGAATAAATGGCTACACCTTC; J gene: TRBJ1-2; D gene: -; clone size: -; V gene: TRBV27
CDR3 protein: CASRKADNQPQHF; CDR3 DNA: TGTGCCAGTCGAAAAGCCGACAATCAGCCCCAGCATTTT; J gene: TRBJ1-5; D gene: -; clone size: -; V gene: TRBV6-6
CDR3 protein: CASSVRSEQYF; CDR3 DNA: TGTGCCAGCAGTGTCAGGAGCGAGCAGTACTTC; J gene: TRBJ2-7; D gene: -; clone size: -; V gene: TRBV2
CDR3 protein: CASSRGGSGANVLTF; CDR3 DNA: TGTGCCAGCAGCCGGGGGGGATCTGGGGCCAACGTCCTGACTTTC; J gene: TRBJ2-6; D gene: TRBD2; clone size: -; V gene: TRBV11-3
CDR3 protein: CASSLEGVGYTF; CDR3 DNA: TGCGCCAGCAGCTTGGAAGGGGTCGGCTACACCTTC; J gene: TRBJ1-2; D gene: -; clone size: -; V gene: TRBV5-1
CDR3 protein: CASSPGTKTYEQYF; CDR3 DNA: TGTGCCAGCAGCCCCGGGACTAAAACCTACGAGCAGTACTTC; J gene: TRBJ2-7; D gene: TRBD2; clone size: -; V gene: TRBV6-5
CDR3 protein: CASSLGGSSTDTQYF; CDR3 DNA: TGCGCCAGCAGCTTGGGGGGAAGTAGCACAGATACGCAGTATTTT; J gene: TRBJ2-3; D gene: -; clone size: once; V gene: TRBV5-1
CDR3 protein: CASSLPLAADEQFF; CDR3 DNA: TGCGCCAGCAGCTTGCCACTAGCGGCGGATGAGCAGTTCTTC; J gene: TRBJ2-1; D gene: TRBD2; clone size: -; V gene: TRBV5-1
CDR3 protein: CASSLHSDQPQHF; CDR3 DNA: TGTGCCAGCAGCCTCCACTCCGACCAGCCCCAGCATTTT; J gene: TRBJ1-5; D gene: -; clone size: -; V gene: TRBV11-1
CDR3 protein: CASKGQGTVNQPQHF; CDR3 DNA: TGTGCCAGCAAAGGTCAGGGGACGGTGAATCAGCCCCAGCATTTT; J gene: TRBJ1-5; D gene: -; clone size: -; V gene: TRBV2
CDR3 protein: CASSPGTENTEAFF; CDR3 DNA: TGCGCCAGCAGCCCGGGGACGGAGAACACTGAAGCTTTCTTT; J gene: TRBJ1-1; D gene: -; clone size: -; V gene: TRBV5-1